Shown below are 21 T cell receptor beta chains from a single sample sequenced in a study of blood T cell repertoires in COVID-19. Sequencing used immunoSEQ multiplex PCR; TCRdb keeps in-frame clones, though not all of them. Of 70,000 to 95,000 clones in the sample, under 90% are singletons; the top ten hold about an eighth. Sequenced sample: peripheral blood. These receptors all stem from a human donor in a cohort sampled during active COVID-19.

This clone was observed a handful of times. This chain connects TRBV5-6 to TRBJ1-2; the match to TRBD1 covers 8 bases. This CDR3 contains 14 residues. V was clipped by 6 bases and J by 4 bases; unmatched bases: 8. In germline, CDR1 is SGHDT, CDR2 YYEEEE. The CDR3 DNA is TGTGCCAGCAATCGAGGCACAGGGGGCTATGGCTACACCTTC. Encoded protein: CASNRGTGGYGYTF.

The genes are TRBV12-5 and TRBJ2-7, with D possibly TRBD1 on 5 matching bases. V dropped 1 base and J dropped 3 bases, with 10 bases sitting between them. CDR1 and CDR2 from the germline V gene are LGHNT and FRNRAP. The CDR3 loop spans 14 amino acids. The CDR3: CASGLEGLVYEQYF. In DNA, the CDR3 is TGTGCTAGTGGTTTGGAGGGGCTCGTCTACGAGCAGTACTTC.

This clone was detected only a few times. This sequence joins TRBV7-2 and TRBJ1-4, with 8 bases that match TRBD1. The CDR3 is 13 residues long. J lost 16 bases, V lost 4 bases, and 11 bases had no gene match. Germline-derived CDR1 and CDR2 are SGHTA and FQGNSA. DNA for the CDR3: TGTGCCAGCAGCTCAGCCATGGACAGGGAGCCGTTTTTT. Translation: CASSSAMDREPFF.

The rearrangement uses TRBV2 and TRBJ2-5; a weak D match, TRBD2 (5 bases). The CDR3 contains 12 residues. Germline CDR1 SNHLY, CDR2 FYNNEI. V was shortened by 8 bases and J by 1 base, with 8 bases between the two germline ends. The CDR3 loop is CASSRGQETQYF. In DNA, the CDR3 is TGTGCCAGCTCTCGGGGCCAAGAGACCCAGTACTTC.

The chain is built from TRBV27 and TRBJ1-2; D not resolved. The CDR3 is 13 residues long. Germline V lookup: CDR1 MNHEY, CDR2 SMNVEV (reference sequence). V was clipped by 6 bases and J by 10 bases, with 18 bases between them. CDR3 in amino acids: CASRSDGLWFYTF. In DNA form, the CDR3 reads TGTGCCAGCAGATCGGACGGACTATGGTTCTACACCTTC.

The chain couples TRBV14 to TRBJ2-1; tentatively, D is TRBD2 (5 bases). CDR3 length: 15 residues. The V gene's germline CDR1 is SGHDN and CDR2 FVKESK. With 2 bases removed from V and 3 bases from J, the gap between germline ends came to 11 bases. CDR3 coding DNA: TGTGCCAGCAGCCAACTCGGCCGGGGCTACAATGAGCAGTTCTTC. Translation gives CASSQLGRGYNEQFF. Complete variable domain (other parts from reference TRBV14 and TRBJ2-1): EAGVTQFPSHSVIEKGQTVTLRCDPISGHDNLYWYRRVMGKEIKFLLHFVKESKQDESGMPNNRFLAERTGGTYSTLKVQPAELEDSGVYFCASSQLGRGYNEQFFGPGTRLTVL.

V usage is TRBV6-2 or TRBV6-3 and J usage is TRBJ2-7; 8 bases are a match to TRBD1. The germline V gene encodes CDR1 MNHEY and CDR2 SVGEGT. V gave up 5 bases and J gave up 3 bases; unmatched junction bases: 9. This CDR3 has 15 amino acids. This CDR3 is CASSPGQGLSYEQYF. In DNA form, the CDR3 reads TGTGCCAGCAGTCCAGGACAGGGACTTAGCTACGAGCAGTACTTC.

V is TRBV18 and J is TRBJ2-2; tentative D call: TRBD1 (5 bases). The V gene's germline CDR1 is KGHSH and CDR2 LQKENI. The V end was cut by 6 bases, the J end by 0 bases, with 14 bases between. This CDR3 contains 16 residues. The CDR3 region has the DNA TGTGCCAGCTCGGGCAGGGCGAACGCGAACACCGGGGAGCTGTTTTTT. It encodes CASSGRANANTGELFF.

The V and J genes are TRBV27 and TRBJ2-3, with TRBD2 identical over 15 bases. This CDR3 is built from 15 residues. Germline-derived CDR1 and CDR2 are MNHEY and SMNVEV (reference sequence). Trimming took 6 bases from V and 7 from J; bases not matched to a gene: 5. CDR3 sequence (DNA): TGTGCCAGCAGACTTGGGACTAGCGGGGGGAATACGCAGTATTTT. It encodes CASRLGTSGGNTQYF.

In DNA form, the CDR3 reads TGTGCCAGCAGTGAATTAGCGGGGGGGAACTACGAGCAGTACTTC. Translation gives CASSELAGGNYEQYF. The rearrangement links TRBV6-1 to TRBJ2-7, with 11 positions matching TRBD2. The J segment lost 3 bases and the V segment lost 2 bases, leaving 3 bases of the junction unmatched. The length of the CDR3 is 15 residues. Germline V gene sequence: CDR1 MNHNS, CDR2 SASEGT.

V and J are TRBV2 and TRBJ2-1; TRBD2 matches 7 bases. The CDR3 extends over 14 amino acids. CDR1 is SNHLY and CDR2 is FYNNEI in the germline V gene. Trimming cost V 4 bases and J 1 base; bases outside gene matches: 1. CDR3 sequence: CASSARGSYNEQFF. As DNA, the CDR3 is TGTGCCAGCAGTGCGCGGGGGTCCTACAATGAGCAGTTCTTC.

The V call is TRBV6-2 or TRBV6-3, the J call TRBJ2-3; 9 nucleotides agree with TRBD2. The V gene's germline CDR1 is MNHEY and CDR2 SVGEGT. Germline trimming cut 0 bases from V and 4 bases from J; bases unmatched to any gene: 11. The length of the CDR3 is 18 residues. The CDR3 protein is CASSYSIAPAGGSDTQYF. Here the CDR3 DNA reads TGTGCCAGCAGTTACTCGATAGCACCAGCGGGGGGTTCAGATACGCAGTATTTT.

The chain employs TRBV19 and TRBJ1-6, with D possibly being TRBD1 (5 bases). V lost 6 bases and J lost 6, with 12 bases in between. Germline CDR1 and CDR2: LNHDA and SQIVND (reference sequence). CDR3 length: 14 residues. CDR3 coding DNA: TGTGCCAGTAGCGTCGGGGGACTTAATTCACCCCTCCACTTT. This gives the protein CASSVGGLNSPLHF.

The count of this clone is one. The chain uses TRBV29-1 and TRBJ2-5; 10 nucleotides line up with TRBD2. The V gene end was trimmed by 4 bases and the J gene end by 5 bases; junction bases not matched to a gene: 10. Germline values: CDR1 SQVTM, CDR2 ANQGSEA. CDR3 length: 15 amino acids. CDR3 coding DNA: TGCAGCGTTGTGTTAAGCGGGGGGGCCCCGGAGACCCAGTACTTC. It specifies CSVVLSGGAPETQYF.

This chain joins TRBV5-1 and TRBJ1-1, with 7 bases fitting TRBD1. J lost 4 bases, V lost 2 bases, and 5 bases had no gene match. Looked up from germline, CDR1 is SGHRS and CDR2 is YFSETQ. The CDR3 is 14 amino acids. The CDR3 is CASSFGQGVTEAFF. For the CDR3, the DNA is TGCGCCAGCAGCTTCGGGCAGGGGGTCACTGAAGCTTTCTTT.

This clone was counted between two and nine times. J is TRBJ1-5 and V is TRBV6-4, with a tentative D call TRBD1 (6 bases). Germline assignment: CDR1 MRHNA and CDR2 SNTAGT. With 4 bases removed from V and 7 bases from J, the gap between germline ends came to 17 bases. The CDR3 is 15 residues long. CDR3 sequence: CASSAFPGEGQPQHF. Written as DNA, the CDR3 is TGTGCCAGCAGTGCCTTTCCAGGGGAAGGGCAGCCCCAGCATTTT.

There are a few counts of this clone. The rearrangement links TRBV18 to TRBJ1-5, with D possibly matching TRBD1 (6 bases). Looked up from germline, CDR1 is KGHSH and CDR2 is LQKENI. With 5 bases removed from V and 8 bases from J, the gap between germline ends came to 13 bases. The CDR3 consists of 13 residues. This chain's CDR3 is CASSDQGNEPQHF. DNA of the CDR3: TGTGCCAGCTCAGATCAGGGGAATGAGCCCCAGCATTTT.

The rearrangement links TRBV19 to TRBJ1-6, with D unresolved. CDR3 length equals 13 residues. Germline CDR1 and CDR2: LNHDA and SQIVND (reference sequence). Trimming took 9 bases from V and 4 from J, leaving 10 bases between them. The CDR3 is CASTNGYNSPLHF. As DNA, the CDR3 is TGTGCCAGCACCAACGGTTATAATTCACCCCTCCACTTT.

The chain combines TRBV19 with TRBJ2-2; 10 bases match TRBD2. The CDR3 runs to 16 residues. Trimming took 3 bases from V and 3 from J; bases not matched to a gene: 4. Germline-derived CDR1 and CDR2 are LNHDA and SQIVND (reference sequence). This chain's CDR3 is CASSIERGGYTGELFF. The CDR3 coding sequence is TGTGCCAGTAGTATTGAGCGGGGGGGCTACACCGGGGAGCTGTTTTTT. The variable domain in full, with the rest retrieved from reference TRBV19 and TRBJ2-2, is DGGITQSPKYLFRKEGQNVTLSCEQNLNHDAMYWYRQDPGQGLRLIYYSQIVNDFQKGDIAEGYSVSREKKESFPLTVTSAQKNPTAFYLCASSIERGGYTGELFFGEGSRLTVL.

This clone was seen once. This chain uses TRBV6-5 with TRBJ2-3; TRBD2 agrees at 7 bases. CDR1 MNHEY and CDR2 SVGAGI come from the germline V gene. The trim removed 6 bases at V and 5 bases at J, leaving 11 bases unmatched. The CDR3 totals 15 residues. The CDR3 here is CASSLGGLAEDTQYF. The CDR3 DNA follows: TGTGCCAGCAGCTTAGGTGGGCTAGCGGAAGATACGCAGTATTTT.

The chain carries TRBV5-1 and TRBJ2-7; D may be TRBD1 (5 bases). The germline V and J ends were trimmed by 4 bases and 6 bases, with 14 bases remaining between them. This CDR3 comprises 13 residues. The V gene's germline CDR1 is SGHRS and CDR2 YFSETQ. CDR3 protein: CASSQAMGLEQYF. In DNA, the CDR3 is TGCGCCAGCAGCCAAGCTATGGGGCTCGAGCAGTACTTC. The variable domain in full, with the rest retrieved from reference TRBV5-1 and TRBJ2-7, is KAGVTQTPRYLIKTRGQQVTLSCSPISGHRSVSWYQQTPGQGLQFLFEYFSETQRNKGNFPGRFSGRQFSNSRSEMNVSTLELGDSALYLCASSQAMGLEQYFGPGTRLTVT.